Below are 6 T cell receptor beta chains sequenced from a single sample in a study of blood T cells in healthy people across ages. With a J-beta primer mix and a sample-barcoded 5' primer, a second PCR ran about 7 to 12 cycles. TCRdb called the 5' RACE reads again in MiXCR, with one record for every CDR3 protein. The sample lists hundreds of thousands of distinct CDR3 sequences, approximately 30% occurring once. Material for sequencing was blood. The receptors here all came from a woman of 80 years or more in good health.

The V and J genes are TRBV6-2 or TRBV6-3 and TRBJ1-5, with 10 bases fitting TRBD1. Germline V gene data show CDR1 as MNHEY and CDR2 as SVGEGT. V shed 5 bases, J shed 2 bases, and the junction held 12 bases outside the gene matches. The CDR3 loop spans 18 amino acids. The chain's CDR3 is CASSHTTGTGVGNQPQHF. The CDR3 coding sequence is TGTGCCAGCAGTCATACGACCGGGACAGGGGTGGGCAATCAGCCCCAGCATTTT.

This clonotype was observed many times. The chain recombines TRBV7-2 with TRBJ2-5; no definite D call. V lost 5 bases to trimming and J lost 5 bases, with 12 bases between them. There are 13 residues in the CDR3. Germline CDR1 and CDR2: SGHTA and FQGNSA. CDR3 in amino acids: CASSLSGRETQYF. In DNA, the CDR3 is TGTGCCAGCAGCCTTAGTGGAAGGGAGACCCAGTACTTC.

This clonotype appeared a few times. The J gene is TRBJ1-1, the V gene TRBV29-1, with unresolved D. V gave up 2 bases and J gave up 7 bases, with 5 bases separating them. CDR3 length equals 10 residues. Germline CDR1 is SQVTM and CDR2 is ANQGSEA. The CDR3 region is CSVERLEAFF. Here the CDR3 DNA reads TGCAGCGTTGAAAGACTTGAAGCTTTCTTT.

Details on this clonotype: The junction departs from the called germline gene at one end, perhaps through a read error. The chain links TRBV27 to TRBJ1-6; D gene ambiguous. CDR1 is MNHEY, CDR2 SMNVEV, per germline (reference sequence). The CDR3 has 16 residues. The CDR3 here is CASSLRVEVDNSPPHF. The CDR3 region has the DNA TGTGCCAGCAGTTTACGGGTTGAGGTAGATAATTCACCCCCCCACTTT.

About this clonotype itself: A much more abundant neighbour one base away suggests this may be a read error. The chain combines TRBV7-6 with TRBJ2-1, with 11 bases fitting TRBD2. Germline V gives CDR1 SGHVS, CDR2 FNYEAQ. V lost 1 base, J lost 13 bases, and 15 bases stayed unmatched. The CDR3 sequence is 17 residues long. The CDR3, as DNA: TGTGCCAGCAGCTTAGGCCGACTAGCGGGGACCCAAGAGACCCAGTTCTTC. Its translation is CASSLGRLAGTQETQFF.

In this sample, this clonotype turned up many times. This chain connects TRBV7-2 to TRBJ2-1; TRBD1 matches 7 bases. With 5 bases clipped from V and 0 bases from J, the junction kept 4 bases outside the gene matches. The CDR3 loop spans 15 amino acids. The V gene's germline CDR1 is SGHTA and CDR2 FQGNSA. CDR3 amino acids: CASSQTGSSYNEQFF. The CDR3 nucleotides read TGTGCCAGCAGCCAGACAGGGAGCTCCTACAATGAGCAGTTCTTC.